The rows below give T cell receptor beta chains drawn from one sample of a study of T cell responses to AZD1222 COVID-19 vaccine. Assay: immunoSEQ multiplex PCR; the TCRdb copy retains only in-frame clones and omits some. The sample shows 170,000 or so clones, approximately 90% of them seen only once. The sequencing here drew on peripheral blood, taken on day 0 of AZD1222 vaccination. The receptors derive from an adult in good health. CDR3s include the opening cysteine and the closing phenylalanine or tryptophan.

>TRBV6-1|TRBJ1-2|16
CASSGGQTKINYGYTF
>TRBV6-2/TRBV6-3|TRBJ1-1|14
CASSSGVGDTEAFF
>TRBV27|TRBJ2-5|14
CASSGQGRRETQYF
>TRBV6-1|TRBJ1-1|13
CASSDFLNTEAFF
>TRBV4-1|TRBJ2-7|15
CASSQDTEGLREQYF
>TRBV6-1|TRBJ2-3|15
CASSEMGGDTDTQYF
>TRBV5-1|TRBJ1-2|14
CASSLESVPYGYTF
>TRBV18|TRBJ2-1|13
CASSRSLYNEQFF
>TRBV28|TRBJ1-2|16
CASSSRRGRFNYGYTF
>TRBV11-2|TRBJ2-7|13
CASNRQGPYEQYF
>TRBV6-6|TRBJ1-2|15
CASTPGPSLIYGYTF
>TRBV1|TRBJ2-7|19
CTSSQDPLAGGRSSYEQYF
>TRBV6-5|TRBJ1-1|14
CASSYGQSNTEAFF
>TRBV2|TRBJ1-6|14
CASIYGGRYSPLHF
>TRBV4-3|TRBJ2-5|16
CASSQEGQGAGETQYF
>TRBV7-3|TRBJ2-5|15
CASSRIVGPQETQYF
>TRBV7-2|TRBJ2-3|14
CASSLDWGTDTQYF
>TRBV21-1|TRBJ2-7|11
CASSVPYEQYF